The entry below gives a single T cell receptor (beta chain) sequence along with its context. What it recognizes is unknown. The data derive from a study of cytomegalovirus exposure and HLA in healthy donors. Broader study findings: CMV antigen specificity of three CMV-associated chains was confirmed in vitro.

The PCR employed 60 Vbeta primers together with 13 Jbeta primers. Here immunoSEQ multiplex PCR was the method, and the copy in TCRdb shows in-frame clones only, minus some. The sample yields over 150,000 clones, 84% seen once. The TCR originated in a girl aged 2 to 10 in good health and CMV-seropositive. Sequencing was carried out using PBMCs.

CDR3: CASTLQGEKLFF. Written as DNA, the CDR3 is TGTGCCAGCACTCTCCAGGGGGAAAAACTGTTTTTT. The V and J genes are TRBV27 and TRBJ1-4, with D possibly TRBD1 on 6 matching bases. Germline V lookup: CDR1 MNHEY, CDR2 SMNVEV (reference sequence). The CDR3 covers 12 residues. V was cut by 7 bases and J by 8 bases, with 11 bases left in between. The entire variable domain, with the rest obtained from reference TRBV27 and TRBJ1-4, is as follows: EAQVTQNPRYLITVTGKKLTVTCSQNMNHEYMSWYRQDPGLGLRQIYYSMNVEVTDKGDVPEGYKVSRKEKRNFPLILESPSPNQTSLYFCASTLQGEKLFFGSGTQLSVL.